This entry features one T cell receptor (beta chain) sequence. Its antigen remains unknown. This CDR3 has 17 residues. V dropped 4 bases and J dropped 0; count of bases not matched to a gene: 10. Germline-derived CDR1 and CDR2 are SGHDT and YYEEEE. These data are taken from a study of pediatric ulcerative colitis. Profiling relied on immunoSEQ multiplex PCR, and the TCRdb table lists in-frame clones only, not all of them. The sample contains 54,000 or so clones, about 90% of which appear only once. Findings and caveats of the study: A couple of rectal CDR3 clonotypes occurred in all ulcerative colitis patients.

The TCR comes from a boy between 10 and 17 years old who was a control in a study of pediatric ulcerative colitis. The sequencing input was blood. The chain carries TRBV5-6 and TRBJ1-2, with 9 bases fitting TRBD1. The CDR3 region has the DNA TGTGCCAGCAGCCCGGACAGGGGCGAATACTCTAACTATGGCTACACCTTC. This sequence encodes CASSPDRGEYSNYGYTF.